This is a list of T cell receptor beta chains from one sample in a study of T-cell reconstitution after alpha-beta-depleted transplantation in children. TCRdb processed the PCR reads anew with MiXCR; each CDR3 protein has one entry. Of approximately 79,000 distinct CDR3 sequences detected, around 18% appear once; the ten largest clones hold 45% to 55%. The material was PBMCs, mostly from graft donor cells, obtained 360 days after TCRalphabeta/CD19-depleted stem cell transplant. These TCRs come from a male patient between 2 and 15 years old who had a stem cell transplant for acute lymphoblastic leukemia, so the T cells may come from the graft donor. Each CDR3 is given with its conserved first and last residue. A D gene is named only where the DNA matches it firmly. For some rows the clone size is stated as once, few or many, or as a class when expanded; others skip it.

. TRBJ2-7 TRBD2 TRBV7-9 TGTGCCAGCAGTCATAGAAGCGGGAGGGCCGAAGAGCAGTACTTC CASSHRSGRAEEQYF
few TRBJ2-7 . TRBV9 TGTGCCAGCAGCCGGGGACTTTCCTACGAGCAGTACTTC CASSRGLSYEQYF
. TRBJ2-1 . TRBV7-9 TGTGCCAGTCCCCCAATAGGCTTGGGGAACAATGAGCAGTTCTTC CASPPIGLGNNEQFF
. TRBJ2-5 . TRBV4-2 TGTGCCAGCAGCCAGATACAGGGTCTGGAGACCCAGTACTTC CASSQIQGLETQYF
. TRBJ2-7 TRBD2 TRBV3-1 TGTGCCAGCAGCCCACGCCGGGCCGGGAGGGCCGGGATCTTTTACGAGCAGTACTTC CASSPRRAGRAGIFYEQYF
many TRBJ1-1 . TRBV7-9 TGTGCCAGCAGCTTTGGGGGGGCAGGGAACACTGAAGCTTTCTTT CASSFGGAGNTEAFF
. TRBJ2-7 . TRBV3-1 TGTGCCAGCAGCAAACAGGGTGAAGGGGACGAGCAGTACTTC CASSKQGEGDEQYF
many TRBJ2-5 . TRBV25-1 TGTGCCAGCAGTGAATGGGGACGGGGTAAGGAGACCCAGTACTTC CASSEWGRGKETQYF
few TRBJ2-1 TRBD2 TRBV19 TGTGCCACCAACTCCGTAGCGGGAGGGGATGAGCAGTTCTTC CATNSVAGGDEQFF
many TRBJ1-4 . TRBV5-5 TGTGCCAGCAGCTTGGCAGGGGAAAAACTGTTTTTT CASSLAGEKLFF
many TRBJ2-2 . TRBV5-1 TGCGCCAGCAGCTTGGTGATTTCGAACACCGGGGAGCTGTTTTTT CASSLVISNTGELFF
few TRBJ1-6 . TRBV20-1 TGCAGTGCTGGGACACGTTATAATTCACCCCTCCACTTT CSAGTRYNSPLHF
. TRBJ1-1 TRBD1 TRBV6-1 TGTGCCAGCAGACCCGACAGGGGCTCGTTGAACACTGAAGCTTTCTTT CASRPDRGSLNTEAFF
few TRBJ2-2 TRBD1 TRBV6-5 TGTGCCAGCAGATACTCCACAGGGGGCAGCGGGGAGCTGTTTTTT CASRYSTGGSGELFF
few TRBJ1-2 . TRBV12-3/TRBV12-4 TGTGCCAGCAGTTTGGGGCAGCTAGGGGGCTACACCTTC CASSLGQLGGYTF
many TRBJ2-7 . TRBV24-1 TGTGCCACCAGTGATTTGAAGGGCGAGCAGTACTTC CATSDLKGEQYF
. TRBJ2-1 TRBD2 TRBV4-1 TGCGCCAGCAGCCAAGATCGGCTAGCGGGCGAGAGCTCCTACAATGAGCAGTTCTTC CASSQDRLAGESSYNEQFF
few TRBJ2-1 TRBD2 TRBV12-3/TRBV12-4 TGTGCCAGCAGTTTAGTCGGGGGGGGTCTGGAGCAGTTCTTC CASSLVGGGLEQFF
few TRBJ2-1 TRBD1 TRBV4-2 TGTGCCAGCAGCCAAGAAGGGACAGGGGTCAATGAGCAGTTCTTC CASSQEGTGVNEQFF
few TRBJ2-5 TRBD1 TRBV12-3/TRBV12-4 TGTGCCAGCCAGGGGGCAATGGAGACCCAGTACTTC CASQGAMETQYF
. TRBJ2-7 TRBD2 TRBV4-2 TGTGCCAGCAGCCAACAGGCTAGCGGATATTCCTACGAGCAGTACTTC CASSQQASGYSYEQYF
. TRBJ2-1 TRBD2 TRBV29-1 TGCAGCGCTACCCCGGGACTAGTTTACAATGAGCAGTTCTTC CSATPGLVYNEQFF
. TRBJ2-1 . TRBV12-3/TRBV12-4 TGTGCCAGCAGTTTCTTCTGGAGGGGGTACAATGAGCAGTTCTTC CASSFFWRGYNEQFF
. TRBJ1-1 . TRBV20-1 TGCAGTGCTAGTCGGGGGGGGGCAGTAATTACTGAAGCTTTCTTT CSASRGGAVITEAFF
. TRBJ2-1 . TRBV1 TGCTGTGCGAGTACCGGGACTGGGATCCCCCATGAGCAGTTCTTC CCASTGTGIPHEQFF
many TRBJ2-7 TRBD1 TRBV13 TGTGCCAGCAGCTTGGACAGGGGAACCTACGAGCAGTACTTC CASSLDRGTYEQYF
. TRBJ1-2 . TRBV29-1 TGCAGCGCCCTGAGACTTGCAGGGAGGGGTGGCTACACCTTC CSALRLAGRGGYTF
few TRBJ2-1 TRBD2 TRBV5-5 TGTGCCAGCAGCTTCATGGGGCTAGCGGGAGTATCCTACAATGAGCAGTTCTTC CASSFMGLAGVSYNEQFF
many TRBJ2-7 TRBD2 TRBV11-1 TGTGCCAGCAGCTTCGGACTAGCGGGAGGCCCCGGATACGAGCAGTACTTC CASSFGLAGGPGYEQYF
many TRBJ2-5 . TRBV12-3/TRBV12-4 TGTGCCAGCGGGCGGGAGACCCAGTACTTC CASGRETQYF
few TRBJ2-3 TRBD2 TRBV20-1 TGCAGTGCCGGGACTAGCTACGATACGCAGTATTTT CSAGTSYDTQYF
. TRBJ1-2 . TRBV6-5 TGTGCCAGCAGTTACTCGGCCTTGGGGGCCTATGGCTACACCTTC CASSYSALGAYGYTF
many TRBJ2-1 TRBD2 TRBV11-1 TGTGCCAGCAGCCCAGGACTAGCGGAATACAATGAGCAGTTCTTC CASSPGLAEYNEQFF
few TRBJ1-1 . TRBV10-2 TGCGCCAGCCGGAGAGGCGCTGAAGCTTTCTTT CASRRGAEAFF
. TRBJ2-5 . TRBV6-6 TGTGCCAGCAGTTATGCGGAGACCCAGTACTTC CASSYAETQYF
. TRBJ1-2 . TRBV9 TGTGCCAGCAGCGTTCAGGGCAGCTACTATGGCTACACCTTC CASSVQGSYYGYTF
many TRBJ2-1 . TRBV20-1 TGCAGTGCTAGAGATCTCTCTAGCGAGGCCATCGATGAGCAGTTCTTC CSARDLSSEAIDEQFF
medium-sized TRBJ1-4 . TRBV7-9 TGTGCCAGCAGCTTCAGTGATGAAAAACTGTTTTTT CASSFSDEKLFF
. TRBJ1-5 . TRBV12-3/TRBV12-4 TGTGCCAGCAGTTTCAGGGAGGGGGGCAATCAGCCCCAGCATTTT CASSFREGGNQPQHF
many TRBJ2-1 TRBD1 TRBV12-3/TRBV12-4 TGTGCCAGCAGCTCCGGGACAGAGTACAATGAGCAGTTCTTC CASSSGTEYNEQFF
. TRBJ2-1 . TRBV12-3/TRBV12-4 TGTGCCAGCAGCTCAGGGATGAGACCCTACAATGAGCAGTTCTTC CASSSGMRPYNEQFF
. TRBJ2-2 . TRBV6-5 TGTGCCAGCAGTTACCAGAACACCGGGGAGCTGTTTTTT CASSYQNTGELFF
. TRBJ2-7 . TRBV6-1 TGTGCCAGCAGTGAAACACAGGGCTACGAGCAGTACTTC CASSETQGYEQYF
. TRBJ2-5 TRBD2 TRBV10-2 TGCGCCAGCAGTGCCTTAGCGGGAGCCCAAGAGACCCAGTACTTC CASSALAGAQETQYF
. TRBJ2-1 . TRBV20-1 TGCAGTGCTATTAGCGTATCAAGCTCCTACAATGAGCAGTTCTTC CSAISVSSSYNEQFF
few TRBJ2-7 TRBD2 TRBV7-9 TGTGCCAGCAGCTTCCCGGGGACTAGCAGGGGCTACGAGCAGTACTTC CASSFPGTSRGYEQYF
. TRBJ1-1 . TRBV12-3/TRBV12-4 TGTGCCAGCAGTTTACCCATGGCCCTGAACACTGAAGCTTTCTTT CASSLPMALNTEAFF
few TRBJ1-2 . TRBV20-1 TGCAGTGCTATTCTCGAGAACTATGGCTACACCTTC CSAILENYGYTF
few TRBJ2-1 . TRBV20-1 TGCAGTGCTAGTTTACTAGAATCCTACAATGAGCAGTTCTTC CSASLLESYNEQFF
. TRBJ2-7 . TRBV2 TGTGCCAGCACCTTTTCCAGTGACGGTCCTATGATTTCTTACGAGCAGTACTTC CASTFSSDGPMISYEQYF
few TRBJ2-1 TRBD1 TRBV3-1 TGTGCCAGCAGCGAGAGAGGGGGCTGGAGCTCCTACAATGAGCAGTTCTTC CASSERGGWSSYNEQFF
few TRBJ2-1 TRBD1 TRBV30 TGTGCCTGGAGTTCGGGACAGGGGGTAGGGCAGTTCTTC CAWSSGQGVGQFF
many TRBJ2-7 TRBD2 TRBV5-1 TGCGCCAGCAGCGAGGGACTAGCGGGAGGGCAGCAGTACTTC CASSEGLAGGQQYF
once TRBJ1-5 . TRBV7-6 TGTGCCAGCAGCTTAGCGGGGCAGAATCAGCCCCAGCATTTT CASSLAGQNQPQHF
. TRBJ2-2 . TRBV5-1 TGCGCCAGCAGCTCGGACAGCAACACCGGGGAGCTGTTTTTT CASSSDSNTGELFF
. TRBJ2-3 TRBD2 TRBV5-1 TGCGCCAGCAGCTTGTTTCCTAGCGGATTCGATACGCAGTATTTT CASSLFPSGFDTQYF
. TRBJ2-6 TRBD1 TRBV5-1 TGCGCCAGCAGCTGGGACAGGGCCCCAGGGACTGGGGCCAACGTCCTGACTTTC CASSWDRAPGTGANVLTF
many TRBJ1-1 . TRBV12-3/TRBV12-4 TGTGCCAGCAGTCCCAGGAACACTGAAGCTTTCTTT CASSPRNTEAFF
few TRBJ2-7 . TRBV27 TGTGCCAGCAGTACCACGGTGACAGCCGCAAGCTCCTACGAGCAGTACTTC CASSTTVTAASSYEQYF